These 28 T cell receptor beta chains came from one sample sequenced in a study of Graves' ophthalmopathy and Graves' hyperthyroidism (dated by TCRdb to 2017 to 2018). Instrument on record: Illumina HiSeq 2000. For repertoire sequencing, the TCR beta CDR3 regions were amplified from RNA transcripts. The first round was an RT-PCR using HTBI primers with the Qiagen OneStep RT-PCR kit, and this first round was followed by a second-round multiplex PCR, then size selection and purification. Clones were called with MiXCR by TCRdb after fastp trimmed the public reads at Q25, and only in-frame beta chains were retained. For every CDR3 protein sequence, its rows merge into one entry that carries the most common genes and DNA. Across this sample there are under 800,000 distinct CDR3 sequences, with over 20% seen only once. Clones ranked in the top ten supply roughly 6.9% of the sample. The sequenced sample was peripheral blood. Receptors were obtained from a woman between 18 and 30 years old with stable Graves' hyperthyroidism. Some clones in this sample may be carry-over from other donors' samples. Donor details come from another sample of the same person, matched by shared clones.

Comment on this clonotype: This may come from a read error, since a much larger clone is one base off. The chain joins TRBV28 to TRBJ2-2; D ambiguous. The CDR3 length is 12 residues. Germline V CDR1 and CDR2: MDHEN, SYDVKM. The CDR3 reads CARRWQLGELFF. The CDR3 DNA reads as TGTGCCCGCAGATGGCAGCTCGGGGAGCTGTTTTTT.

This clonotype was seen only a few times. The genes are TRBV7-9 and TRBJ1-1; D not resolved. V lost 5 bases to trimming and J lost 3 bases, with 7 bases between them. CDR3 size: 12 residues. Germline-derived CDR1 and CDR2 are SEHNR and FQNEAQ (reference sequence). The CDR3 nucleotides are TGTGCCAGCAGCCCCGGGCACACTGAAGCTTTCTTT. Its protein product is CASSPGHTEAFF.

This rearrangement joins TRBV11-2 to TRBJ2-5; D is possibly TRBD1 or TRBD2 (5 bases each). This CDR3 is built from 17 residues. V lost 3 bases to trimming and J lost 2 bases, with 19 bases between them. Germline lookup yields CDR1 SGHAT and CDR2 FQNNGV. The CDR3: CASSFFQGSGRQETQYF. The CDR3 DNA reads TGTGCCAGCAGCTTTTTCCAAGGGTCAGGGAGACAAGAGACCCAGTACTTC. The entire variable domain, with the rest obtained from reference TRBV11-2 and TRBJ2-5, is as follows: EAGVAQSPRYKIIEKRQSVAFWCNPISGHATLYWYQQILGQGPKLLIQFQNNGVVDDSQLPKDRFSAERLKGVDSTLKIQPAKLEDSAVYLCASSFFQGSGRQETQYFGPGTRLLVL.

J is TRBJ1-2 and V is TRBV5-1, with a possible D match to TRBD1 (5 bases). This CDR3 region has 17 residues. The germline V and J ends were trimmed by 1 base and 7 bases, with 23 bases remaining between them. Germline V gene data show CDR1 as SGHRS and CDR2 as YFSETQ. In nucleotides, the CDR3 is TGCGCCAGCAGCTTGTTAGGTTTCGGTAGTGAAGGGACTGGCTACACCTTC. Protein: CASSLLGFGSEGTGYTF. Variable domain in full (rest from reference TRBV5-1 and TRBJ1-2): KAGVTQTPRYLIKTRGQQVTLSCSPISGHRSVSWYQQTPGQGLQFLFEYFSETQRNKGNFPGRFSGRQFSNSRSEMNVSTLELGDSALYLCASSLLGFGSEGTGYTFGSGTRLTVV.

This clonotype was recorded at least ten times. CDR3 sequence (DNA): TGTGCCAGCAGTTTTACAGGGCCCATGAACACTGAAGCTTTCTTT. It translates to CASSFTGPMNTEAFF. The chain combines TRBV12-3 or TRBV12-4 with TRBJ1-1; D is perhaps TRBD1 (6 bases). V was pared by 3 bases and J by 0 bases, with 11 bases between. The CDR3 runs to 15 residues.

This clonotype was seen repeatedly, ten times or more. V is TRBV7-2 and J is TRBJ2-5; D is unresolved. The CDR3 runs to 12 residues. With 5 bases removed from V and 4 bases from J, the gap between germline ends came to 8 bases. CDR1 and CDR2 from the germline V gene are SGHTA and FQGNSA. The CDR3 DNA reads TGTGCCAGCAGCGCGAGTGGAGAGACCCAGTACTTC. This sequence encodes CASSASGETQYF.

This clonotype was seen a handful of times. The rearrangement uses TRBV29-1 and TRBJ2-2; D gene ambiguous. Trimming left V 5 bases short and J 1 base short, with 8 bases between. The germline V gene encodes CDR1 SQVTM and CDR2 ANQGSEA. The CDR3 sequence is 13 residues long. CDR3 sequence (DNA): TGCAGCGTTCACGATATGAACACCGGGGAGCTGTTTTTT. It translates to CSVHDMNTGELFF.

This clonotype was seen repeatedly, ten times or more. The V and J genes are TRBV20-1 and TRBJ2-2; D ambiguous. Per germline, CDR1 DFQATT and CDR2 SNEGSKA (reference sequence). The CDR3 has 11 amino acids. The V end was cut by 6 bases, the J end by 6 bases, with 8 bases between. CDR3 nucleotide sequence: TGCAGTGCCCCCCTGGCCGGGGAGCTGTTTTTT. It codes for CSAPLAGELFF.

This clonotype showed up many times. CDR3 bases: TGTGCCAGCAGCCCCCGCGGGACAGGGGGACTCTATGGCTACACCTTC. Translation gives CASSPRGTGGLYGYTF. The chain uses TRBV12-3 or TRBV12-4 and TRBJ1-2, with TRBD1 identical over 11 bases. The CDR3 covers 16 residues. V dropped 6 bases and J dropped 4; count of bases not matched to a gene: 10.

This clonotype has more than one count but fewer than ten. This chain connects TRBV10-3 to TRBJ2-2; 9 nucleotides align to TRBD1. Germline V lookup: CDR1 ENHRY, CDR2 SYGVKD. V trimming: 10 bases; J trimming: 5 bases; junction bases outside the gene matches: 14. CDR3 size: 16 residues. Here the CDR3 reads CATVALGTGSTGELFF. DNA of the CDR3: TGTGCCACCGTAGCTCTCGGGACAGGGAGTACCGGGGAGCTGTTTTTT.

This clonotype has a handful of counts. The gene calls are TRBV6-5 and TRBJ1-2; TRBD1 aligns across 8 bases. With V trimmed by 0 bases and J by 3 bases, 3 bases remained unmatched. Germline CDR1 MNHEY, CDR2 SVGAGI. This CDR3 region has 15 residues. The CDR3, as DNA: TGTGCCAGCAGTTACTCCGGGACAGGAGACTATGGCTACACCTTC. Residues: CASSYSGTGDYGYTF.

This clonotype was counted at least ten times. A clone one base away is much larger, so this may be a read error. This rearrangement joins TRBV11-3 to TRBJ1-1; D remains ambiguous. Trimming left V 4 bases short and J 1 base short, with 7 bases between. The CDR3 has 13 residues. The V gene's germline CDR1 is SGHNT and CDR2 YENEEA. In DNA form, the CDR3 reads TGTGCCAGCAGCTGGGCACAGAACACTGAAGCTTTCTTT. Residues: CASSWAQNTEAFF.

This clonotype was observed many times. The J gene is TRBJ2-7, the V gene TRBV12-3 or TRBV12-4; D ambiguous. The CDR3 is 17 residues long. V was cut by 5 bases and J by 0 bases, with 20 bases left in between. CDR3 sequence reads: CASSTTSRQASSYEQYF. Here the CDR3 DNA reads TGTGCCAGCAGTACAACCTCGCGGCAGGCAAGCTCCTACGAGCAGTACTTC.

Points on this clonotype: A junction boundary mismatches the germline segment, possibly from a read error. This chain links TRBV28 with TRBJ2-2, with TRBD2 matching over 7 bases. This CDR3 region has 17 residues. Looked up from germline, CDR1 is MDHEN and CDR2 is SYDVKM. CDR3 loop: CASTLAGGATFTGVLFF. DNA of the CDR3: TGTGCCAGCACCTTAGCGGGCGGGGCCACCTTCACCGGGGTGCTGTTTTTT. Variable domain in full (rest from reference TRBV28 and TRBJ2-2): DVKVTQSSRYLVKRTGEKVFLECVQDMDHENMFWYRQDPGLGLRLIYFSYDVKMKEKGDIPEGYSVSREKKERFSLILESASTNQTSMYLCASTLAGGATFTGVLFFGEGSRLTVL.

This clonotype occurred many times. The V gene is TRBV12-3 or TRBV12-4, the J gene TRBJ1-5, with D uncertain. The CDR3 length is 14 residues. V lost 1 base to trimming and J lost 4 bases, with 8 bases between them. CDR3 sequence reads: CASSLGPGNQPQHF. The CDR3 DNA follows: TGTGCCAGCAGTTTAGGCCCTGGGAATCAGCCCCAGCATTTT.

This clonotype was seen a handful of times. The rearrangement joins TRBV20-1 to TRBJ2-7, with TRBD2 matching 10 bases. The CDR3 is 14 amino acids. The V segment lost 3 bases and the J segment 7 bases; nucleotides outside the gene matches: 9. CDR1 DFQATT and CDR2 SNEGSKA come from the germline V gene (reference sequence). The CDR3 DNA reads as TGCAGTGCTAGGAGCGGGGGGGCCTGGCGGGAGCAGTACTTC. It yields the protein CSARSGGAWREQYF.

Many counts were recorded for this clonotype. J is TRBJ2-2 and V is TRBV6-1; TRBD2 is a possible D gene (5 bases). Trimming left V 10 bases short and J 6 bases short, with 12 bases between. CDR3 size: 12 residues. Germline assignment: CDR1 MNHNS and CDR2 SASEGT. CDR3: CATLRGSGELFF. CDR3 nucleotide sequence: TGTGCCACCCTCCGGGGTTCCGGGGAGCTGTTTTTT.

This clonotype was counted many times. This sequence joins TRBV27 and TRBJ1-5, with a tentative D call TRBD1 (5 bases). V was pared by 3 bases and J by 4 bases, with 10 bases between. Germline V gene data show CDR1 as MNHEY and CDR2 as SMNVEV (reference sequence). This CDR3 has 14 amino acids. This CDR3 reads CASSFGTANQPQHF. As DNA, the CDR3 is TGTGCCAGCAGTTTCGGGACCGCAAATCAGCCCCAGCATTTT.

Ten or more counts support this clonotype. The chain is built from TRBV24-1 and TRBJ2-5; TRBD1 agrees at 10 bases. The CDR3 contains 16 residues. J gave up 5 bases and V 4 bases, and 9 bases lay outside the gene matches. Germline V lookup: CDR1 KGHDR, CDR2 SFDVKD. The chain's CDR3 is CATSDLGQGLKETQYF. The CDR3 coding sequence is TGTGCCACCAGTGACCTGGGACAGGGGTTGAAGGAGACCCAGTACTTC.

This clonotype came up many times. This chain uses TRBV6-1 with TRBJ1-5, with 7 bases that match TRBD1. Per germline, CDR1 MNHNS and CDR2 SASEGT. The CDR3 sequence is 15 residues long. V was pared by 11 bases and J by 4 bases, with 14 bases of the junction left unmatched. The CDR3 sequence is CAVPFKARGNQPQHF. Here the CDR3 DNA reads TGTGCCGTTCCTTTCAAGGCCAGGGGGAATCAGCCCCAGCATTTT.

This clonotype was picked up many times. The V and J genes are TRBV6-5 and TRBJ1-3; D remains unclear. Germline CDR1 MNHEY, CDR2 SVGAGI. CDR3 length equals 15 residues. V lost 2 bases and J 0 bases, leaving 8 bases between the germline ends. CDR3 DNA: TGTGCCAGCAGTTACGTGGGAAGCTCTGGAAACACCATATATTTT. Its protein product is CASSYVGSSGNTIYF.

This clonotype occurred a few times. The J gene is TRBJ2-2, the V gene TRBV11-2, with 8 bases lining up with TRBD1. The CDR3 has 15 residues. V trimming: 4 bases; J trimming: 6 bases; junction bases outside the gene matches: 7. Germline loops: CDR1 SGHAT, CDR2 FQNNGV. This CDR3 is CASSSGQASAGELFF. The CDR3 DNA reads as TGTGCCAGCAGCTCGGGACAGGCCTCCGCCGGGGAGCTGTTTTTT.

In its sample, this clonotype was seen many times. This chain links TRBV7-3 with TRBJ2-2; D is possibly TRBD1 (6 bases). Germline values: CDR1 SGHTA, CDR2 FQGTGA. Trimming cost V 5 bases and J 6 bases, with 13 bases left between them. The CDR3 extends over 14 amino acids. The CDR3 DNA sequence: TGTGCCAGCAGCGCGGACAGTTACCCCGGGGAGCTGTTTTTT. Protein sequence: CASSADSYPGELFF.

This clonotype was seen ten or more times. CDR3 region: CASGVSGGPQETQYF. The CDR3 coding sequence is TGCGCCAGCGGAGTGTCCGGGGGACCTCAAGAGACCCAGTACTTC. The chain is built from TRBV4-1 and TRBJ2-5, with TRBD2 as a possible D gene (6 bases). This CDR3 has 15 residues. V was shortened by 8 bases and J by 2 bases, with 18 bases between the two germline ends. Looked up from germline, CDR1 is MGHRA and CDR2 is YSYEKL.

The chain joins TRBV19 to TRBJ1-3; 7 nucleotides match TRBD1. CDR3 length equals 14 residues. Looked up from germline, CDR1 is LNHDA and CDR2 is SQIVND (reference sequence). Unmatched junction bases numbered 5, after V lost 7 bases and J lost 2 bases. The DNA for the CDR3 is TGTGCCAGTATTCCACAGGGGCCTGGAAACACCATATATTTT. Amino acids: CASIPQGPGNTIYF.

The chain recombines TRBV6-4 with TRBJ1-6, with 10 bases lining up with TRBD1. Germline values: CDR1 MRHNA, CDR2 SNTAGT. Losses at the gene ends were 7 bases for V and 9 bases for J; bases not matched to a gene: 9. This CDR3 is built from 15 residues. CDR3 loop: CASTRWTGGSSPLHF. The CDR3 nucleotides are TGTGCCAGCACAAGGTGGACAGGGGGAAGTTCACCCCTCCACTTT.

This clonotype was observed at least ten times. The chain uses TRBV12-5 and TRBJ2-2; D perhaps matches TRBD2 (5 bases). The CDR3 runs 13 residues. Germline CDR1 LGHNT, CDR2 FRNRAP. Trimming cost V 6 bases and J 4 bases, with 9 bases left between them. The DNA for the CDR3 is TGTGCTAGTGGACGAGGGAGCACCGGGGAGCTGTTTTTT. Translated: CASGRGSTGELFF.

V is TRBV12-5 and J is TRBJ1-5; tentatively, D is TRBD1 (6 bases). The CDR3 is 14 residues long. V was shortened by 6 bases and J by 6 bases, with 15 bases between the two germline ends. The germline V gene has CDR1 LGHNT and CDR2 FRNRAP. CDR3 in amino acids: CASGVDSLLQPQHF. The CDR3 region has the DNA TGTGCTAGTGGGGTGGACAGTCTTCTTCAGCCCCAGCATTTT.